This TCR beta chain derives from a study of cytomegalovirus exposure and HLA in healthy donors. Concerning this clone itself: Its specificity is unknown.

13 Jbeta primers and 60 Vbeta primers were used for the PCR. Per the original data handling: Later, 65 million to 90 million unique TCR beta chains were counted in an analysis, and 8.5 million to 13 million of them were shared. Libraries were prepared by immunoSEQ multiplex PCR; TCRdb keeps only in-frame clonotypes and omits some of them. Clone size and V and J calls were adopted from that table, with D and trimming inferred from the DNA. The table lists just over 150,000 clones. Study outcomes and limitations: Reported performance of the classifier showed diagnosis of cytomegalovirus status with high specificity and sensitivity. A later analysis, which compared TCR beta chains of equal frequency, found the HLA-associated ones more clonally expanded. Several of the most significant clusters appeared, in a later analysis, to be linked to common viral pathogens.

Germline V lookup: CDR1 MNHNS, CDR2 SASEGT. Deletions cut 2 bases from V and 7 bases from J, with 11 bases between. This CDR3 contains 14 residues. The chain links TRBV6-1 to TRBJ2-2, with D maybe TRBD1 (6 bases). Sequencing input: PBMCs. The TCR sequence derives from a man aged 30 to 39 in good health and CMV-seronegative. The CDR3 loop reads CASSEQGLGGELFF. Here the CDR3 DNA reads TGTGCCAGCAGTGAACAGGGGCTGGGCGGGGAGCTGTTTTTT.